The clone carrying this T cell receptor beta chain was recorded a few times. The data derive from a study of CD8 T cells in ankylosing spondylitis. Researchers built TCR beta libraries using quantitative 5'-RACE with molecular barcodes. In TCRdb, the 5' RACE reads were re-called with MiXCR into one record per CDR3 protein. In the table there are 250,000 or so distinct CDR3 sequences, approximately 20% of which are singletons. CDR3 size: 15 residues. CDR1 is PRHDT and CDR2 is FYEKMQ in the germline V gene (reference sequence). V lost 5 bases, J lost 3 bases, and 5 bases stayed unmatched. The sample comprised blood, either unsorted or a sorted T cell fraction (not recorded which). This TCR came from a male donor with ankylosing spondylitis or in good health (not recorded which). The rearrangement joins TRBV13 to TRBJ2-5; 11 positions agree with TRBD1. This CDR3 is CASSPKGQGEETQYF. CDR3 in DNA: TGTGCCAGCAGCCCCAAGGGACAGGGGGAAGAGACCCAGTACTTC.